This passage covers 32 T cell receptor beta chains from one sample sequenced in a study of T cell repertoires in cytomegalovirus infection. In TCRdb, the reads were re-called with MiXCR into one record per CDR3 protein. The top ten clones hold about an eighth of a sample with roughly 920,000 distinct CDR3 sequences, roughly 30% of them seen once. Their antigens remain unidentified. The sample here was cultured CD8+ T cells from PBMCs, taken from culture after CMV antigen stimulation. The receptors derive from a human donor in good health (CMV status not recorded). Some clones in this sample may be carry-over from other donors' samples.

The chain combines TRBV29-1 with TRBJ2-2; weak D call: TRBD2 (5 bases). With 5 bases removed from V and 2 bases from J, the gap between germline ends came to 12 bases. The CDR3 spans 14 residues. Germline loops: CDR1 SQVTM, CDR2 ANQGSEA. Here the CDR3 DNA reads TGCAGCGTTAGCGTTCGGGGTAACACCGGGGAGCTGTTTTTT. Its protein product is CSVSVRGNTGELFF.

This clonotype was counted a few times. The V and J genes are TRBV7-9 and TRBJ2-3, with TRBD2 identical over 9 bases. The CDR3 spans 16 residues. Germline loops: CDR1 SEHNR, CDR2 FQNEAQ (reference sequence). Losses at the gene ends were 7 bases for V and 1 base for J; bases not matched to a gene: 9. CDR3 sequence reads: CASTHRGTSRTDTQYF. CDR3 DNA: TGTGCCAGCACCCATAGAGGGACTAGCCGCACAGATACGCAGTATTTT.

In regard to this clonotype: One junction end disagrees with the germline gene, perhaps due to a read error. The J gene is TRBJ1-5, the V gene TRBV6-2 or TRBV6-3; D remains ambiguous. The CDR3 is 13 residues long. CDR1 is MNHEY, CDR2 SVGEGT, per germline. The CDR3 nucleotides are TGTGCCAGCAGTTACCCTTGGGAGGAGCACCTGAATTTT. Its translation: CASSYPWEEHLNF.

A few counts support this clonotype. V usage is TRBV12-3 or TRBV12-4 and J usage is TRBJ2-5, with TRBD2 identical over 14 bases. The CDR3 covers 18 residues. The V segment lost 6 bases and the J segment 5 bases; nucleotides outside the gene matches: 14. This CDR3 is CASSIRLAGGPLWETQYF. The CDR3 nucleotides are TGTGCCAGCAGCATTAGACTAGCGGGGGGGCCGTTGTGGGAGACCCAGTACTTC.

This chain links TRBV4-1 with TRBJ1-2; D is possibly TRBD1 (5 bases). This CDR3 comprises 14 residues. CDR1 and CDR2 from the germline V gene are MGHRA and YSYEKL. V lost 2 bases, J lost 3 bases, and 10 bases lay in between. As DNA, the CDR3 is TGCGCCAGCAGCCAAAGAGGGGTCGACTATGGCTACACCTTC. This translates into CASSQRGVDYGYTF.

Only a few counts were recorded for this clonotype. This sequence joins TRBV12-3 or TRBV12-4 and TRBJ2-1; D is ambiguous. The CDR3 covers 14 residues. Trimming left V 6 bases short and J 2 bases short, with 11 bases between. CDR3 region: CASRTGSAYNEQFF. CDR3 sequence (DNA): TGTGCCAGCAGAACCGGGTCAGCCTACAATGAGCAGTTCTTC.

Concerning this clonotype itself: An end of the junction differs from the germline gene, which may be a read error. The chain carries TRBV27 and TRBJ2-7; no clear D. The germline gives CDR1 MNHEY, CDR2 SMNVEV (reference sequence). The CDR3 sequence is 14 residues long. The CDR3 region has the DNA TGTACCAGCAGTCGAATTGCGGCCACCTACGAGCAGTACTTC. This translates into CTSSRIAATYEQYF.

Here the CDR3 reads CASSQARGAWETQYF. CDR3 DNA sequence: TGTGCCAGCAGCCAAGCCCGGGGAGCGTGGGAGACCCAGTACTTC. This rearrangement joins TRBV14 to TRBJ2-5, with a tentative D call TRBD2 (5 bases). The ends were cut back, 1 base at V and 5 bases at J, with 14 bases in the middle. The germline V gene encodes CDR1 SGHDN and CDR2 FVKESK. The CDR3 covers 15 residues.

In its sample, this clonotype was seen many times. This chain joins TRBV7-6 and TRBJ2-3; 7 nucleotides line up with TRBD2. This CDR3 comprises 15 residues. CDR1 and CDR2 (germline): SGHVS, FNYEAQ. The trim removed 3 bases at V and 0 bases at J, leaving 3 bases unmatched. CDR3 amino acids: CASSLNGGSTDTQYF. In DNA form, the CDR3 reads TGTGCCAGCAGCTTGAACGGGGGGAGCACAGATACGCAGTATTTT.

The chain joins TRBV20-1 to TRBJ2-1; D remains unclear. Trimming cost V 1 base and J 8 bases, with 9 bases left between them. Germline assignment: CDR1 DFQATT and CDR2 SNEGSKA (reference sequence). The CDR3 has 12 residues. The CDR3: CSARGPGDEQFF. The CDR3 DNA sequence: TGCAGTGCTAGAGGTCCAGGCGATGAGCAGTTCTTC.

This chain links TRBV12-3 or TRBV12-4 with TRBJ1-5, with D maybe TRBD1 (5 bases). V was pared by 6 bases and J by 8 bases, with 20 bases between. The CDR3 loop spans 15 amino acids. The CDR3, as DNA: TGTGCCAGCAGGGCTTTTACAGGACCAGGGAAGCCCCAGCATTTT. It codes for CASRAFTGPGKPQHF.

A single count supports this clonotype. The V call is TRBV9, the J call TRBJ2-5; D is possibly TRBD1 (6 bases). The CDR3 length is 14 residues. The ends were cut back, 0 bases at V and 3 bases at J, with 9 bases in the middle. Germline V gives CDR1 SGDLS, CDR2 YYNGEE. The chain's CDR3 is CASSVEQGKETQYF. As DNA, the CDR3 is TGTGCCAGCAGCGTAGAGCAGGGGAAAGAGACCCAGTACTTC. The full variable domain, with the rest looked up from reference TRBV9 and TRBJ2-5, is DSGVTQTPKHLITATGQRVTLRCSPRSGDLSVYWYQQSLDQGLQFLIQYYNGEERAKGNILERFSAQQFPDLHSELNLSSLELGDSALYFCASSVEQGKETQYFGPGTRLLVL.

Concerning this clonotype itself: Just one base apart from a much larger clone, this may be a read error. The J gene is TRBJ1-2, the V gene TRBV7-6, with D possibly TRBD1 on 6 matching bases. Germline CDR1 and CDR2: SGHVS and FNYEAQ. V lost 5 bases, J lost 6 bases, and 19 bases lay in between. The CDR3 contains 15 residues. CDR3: CASSLEGGSWHGYTF. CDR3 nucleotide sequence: TGTGCCAGCAGCCTAGAAGGGGGGAGTTGGCATGGCTACACCTTC.

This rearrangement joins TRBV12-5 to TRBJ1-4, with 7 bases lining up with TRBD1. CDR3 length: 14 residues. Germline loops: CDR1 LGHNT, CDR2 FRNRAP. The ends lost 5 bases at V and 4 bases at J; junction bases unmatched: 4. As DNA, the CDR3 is TGTGCTAGTGGTGGGACAGCTATTAATGAAAAACTGTTTTTT. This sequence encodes CASGGTAINEKLFF.

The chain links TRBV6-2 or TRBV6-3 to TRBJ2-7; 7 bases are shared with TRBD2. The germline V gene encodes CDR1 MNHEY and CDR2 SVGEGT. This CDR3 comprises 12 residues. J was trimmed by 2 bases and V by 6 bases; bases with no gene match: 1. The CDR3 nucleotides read TGTGCCAGCAGAGGACTAGCCTACGAGCAGTACGTC. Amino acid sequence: CASRGLAYEQYV.

This CDR3 is CASSIAGGQPQHF. CDR3 nucleotides: TGTGCCAGTAGTATAGCCGGGGGTCAGCCCCAGCATTTT. The chain combines TRBV19 with TRBJ1-5, with a tentative D call TRBD1 (5 bases). CDR3 length equals 13 residues. The V end lost 1 base, the J end lost 6 bases, and 7 bases lay between the germline ends. Germline CDR1 and CDR2: LNHDA and SQIVND (reference sequence).

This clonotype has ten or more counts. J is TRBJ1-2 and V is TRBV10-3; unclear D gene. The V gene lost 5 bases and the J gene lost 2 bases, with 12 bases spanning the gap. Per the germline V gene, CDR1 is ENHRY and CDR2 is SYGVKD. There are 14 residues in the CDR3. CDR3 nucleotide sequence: TGTGCCATCAGTTTAGTGGGAGGCAACTATGGCTACACCTTC. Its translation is CAISLVGGNYGYTF.

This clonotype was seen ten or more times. Here the CDR3 DNA reads TGTGCCAGCAGCTCCCCAGTACTAGAGGACAATGAGCAGTTCTTC. It yields the protein CASSSPVLEDNEQFF. The chain has TRBV7-2 and TRBJ2-1; a weak D match, TRBD2 (5 bases). V was pared by 4 bases and J by 5 bases, with 15 bases between. The germline V gene encodes CDR1 SGHTA and CDR2 FQGNSA. This CDR3 region has 15 residues.

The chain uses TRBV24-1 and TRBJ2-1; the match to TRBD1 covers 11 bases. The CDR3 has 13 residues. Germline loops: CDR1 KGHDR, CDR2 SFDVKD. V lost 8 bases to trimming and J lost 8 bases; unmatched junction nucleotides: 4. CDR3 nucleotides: TGTGCCACCATGGACAGGGGGCTCGATGAGCAGTTCTTC. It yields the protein CATMDRGLDEQFF.

The CDR3 is CASRERGASGNEQFF. Written as DNA, the CDR3 is TGTGCCAGCAGGGAGAGGGGGGCTAGCGGCAATGAGCAGTTCTTC. The rearrangement uses TRBV6-6 and TRBJ2-1, with D perhaps TRBD2 (7 bases). Deletions cut 6 bases from V and 6 bases from J, with 18 bases between. The length of the CDR3 is 15 residues. Germline CDR1 MNHNY, CDR2 SVGAGI (reference sequence).

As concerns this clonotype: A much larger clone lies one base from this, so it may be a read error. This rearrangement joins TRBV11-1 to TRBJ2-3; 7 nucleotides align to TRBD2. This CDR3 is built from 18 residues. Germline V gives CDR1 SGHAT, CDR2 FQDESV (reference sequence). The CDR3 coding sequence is TGTGCCAACAGCCCGCCTCGGGGAGCCGGGAGGACGACAGATACGCAGTATTTT. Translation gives CANSPPRGAGRTTDTQYF.

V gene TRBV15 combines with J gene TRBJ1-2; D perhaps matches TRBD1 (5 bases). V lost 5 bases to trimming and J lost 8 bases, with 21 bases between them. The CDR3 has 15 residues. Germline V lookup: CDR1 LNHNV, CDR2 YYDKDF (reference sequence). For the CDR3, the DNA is TGTGCCACCAGCGGTCCTGATCGAGGGGCGCGGGGCTACACCTTC. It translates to CATSGPDRGARGYTF.

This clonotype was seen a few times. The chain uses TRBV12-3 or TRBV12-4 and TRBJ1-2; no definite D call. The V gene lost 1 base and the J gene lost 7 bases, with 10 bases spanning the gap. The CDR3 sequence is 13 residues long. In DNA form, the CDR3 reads TGTGCCAGCAGTTTAGGACATGAGGGTGGCTACACCTTC. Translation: CASSLGHEGGYTF.

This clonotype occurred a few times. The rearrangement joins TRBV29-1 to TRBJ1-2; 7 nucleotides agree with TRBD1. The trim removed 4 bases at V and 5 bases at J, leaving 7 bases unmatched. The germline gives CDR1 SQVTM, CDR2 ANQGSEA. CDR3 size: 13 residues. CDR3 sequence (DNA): TGCAGCGTTGTGGGGGGGACAGAATATGGCTACACCTTC. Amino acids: CSVVGGTEYGYTF.

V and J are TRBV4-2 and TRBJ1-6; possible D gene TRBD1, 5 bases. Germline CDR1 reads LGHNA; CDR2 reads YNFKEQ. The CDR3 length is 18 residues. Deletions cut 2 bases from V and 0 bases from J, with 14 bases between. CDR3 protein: CASSQYLQGDSYNSPLHF. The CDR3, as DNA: TGTGCCAGCAGCCAATATCTCCAGGGTGACTCCTATAATTCACCCCTCCACTTT.

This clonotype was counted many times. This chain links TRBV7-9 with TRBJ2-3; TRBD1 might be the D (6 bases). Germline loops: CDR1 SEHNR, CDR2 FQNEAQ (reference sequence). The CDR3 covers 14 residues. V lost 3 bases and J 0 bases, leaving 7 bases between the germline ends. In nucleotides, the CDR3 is TGTGCCAGCAGCTTCGGACAGAGCACAGATACGCAGTATTTT. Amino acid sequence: CASSFGQSTDTQYF.

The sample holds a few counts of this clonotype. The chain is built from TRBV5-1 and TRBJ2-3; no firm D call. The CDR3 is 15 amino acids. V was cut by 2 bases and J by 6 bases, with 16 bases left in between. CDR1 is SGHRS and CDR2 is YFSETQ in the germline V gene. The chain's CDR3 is CASSLMGTAGDTQYF. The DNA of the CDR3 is TGCGCCAGCAGCTTAATGGGCACCGCCGGTGATACGCAGTATTTT. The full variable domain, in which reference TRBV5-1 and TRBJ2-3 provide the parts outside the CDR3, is KAGVTQTPRYLIKTRGQQVTLSCSPISGHRSVSWYQQTPGQGLQFLFEYFSETQRNKGNFPGRFSGRQFSNSRSEMNVSTLELGDSALYLCASSLMGTAGDTQYFGPGTRLTVL.

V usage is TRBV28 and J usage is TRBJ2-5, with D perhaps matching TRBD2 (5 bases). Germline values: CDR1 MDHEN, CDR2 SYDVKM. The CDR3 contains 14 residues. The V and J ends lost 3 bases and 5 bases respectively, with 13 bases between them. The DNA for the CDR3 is TGTGCCAGCAGTTTCCCCGGGAACGATGAGACCCAGTACTTC. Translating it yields CASSFPGNDETQYF. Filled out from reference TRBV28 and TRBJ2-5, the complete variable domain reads DVKVTQSSRYLVKRTGEKVFLECVQDMDHENMFWYRQDPGLGLRLIYFSYDVKMKEKGDIPEGYSVSREKKERFSLILESASTNQTSMYLCASSFPGNDETQYFGPGTRLLVL.

The chain's CDR3 is CSAREGSGGVSGELFF. In DNA, the CDR3 is TGCAGTGCTAGAGAAGGAAGCGGGGGGGTCAGCGGGGAGCTGTTTTTT. The J gene is TRBJ2-2, the V gene TRBV20-1, with 10 bases identical to TRBD2. The germline CDR1 and CDR2 sequences are DFQATT and SNEGSKA (reference sequence). The length of the CDR3 is 16 residues. V trimming: 0 bases; J trimming: 7 bases; junction bases outside the gene matches: 8.

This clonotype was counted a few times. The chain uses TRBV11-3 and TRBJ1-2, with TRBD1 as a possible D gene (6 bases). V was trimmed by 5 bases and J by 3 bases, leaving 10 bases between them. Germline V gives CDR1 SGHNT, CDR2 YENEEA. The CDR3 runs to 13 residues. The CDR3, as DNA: TGTGCCAGCAGCATCAGGGGCGACTATGGCTACACCTTC. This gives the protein CASSIRGDYGYTF.

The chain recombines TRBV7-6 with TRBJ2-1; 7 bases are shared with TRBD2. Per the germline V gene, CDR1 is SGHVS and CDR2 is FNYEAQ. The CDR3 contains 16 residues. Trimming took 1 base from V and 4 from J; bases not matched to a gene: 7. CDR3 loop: CASSLEGLADYNEQFF. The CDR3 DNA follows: TGTGCCAGCAGCTTAGAGGGCCTAGCGGATTACAATGAGCAGTTCTTC. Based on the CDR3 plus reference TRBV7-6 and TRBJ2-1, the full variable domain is GAGVSQSPRYKVTKRGQDVALRCDPISGHVSLYWYRQALGQGPEFLTYFNYEAQQDKSGLPNDRFSAERPEGSISTLTIQRTEQRDSAMYRCASSLEGLADYNEQFFGPGTRLTVL.

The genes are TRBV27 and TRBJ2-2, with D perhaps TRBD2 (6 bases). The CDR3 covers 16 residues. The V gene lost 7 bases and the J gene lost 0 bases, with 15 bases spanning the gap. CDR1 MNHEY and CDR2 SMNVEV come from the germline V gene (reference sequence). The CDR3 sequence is CASTPGEVSNTGELFF. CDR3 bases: TGTGCCAGCACCCCTGGGGAGGTGTCGAACACCGGGGAGCTGTTTTTT.